This T cell receptor beta chain originates from a study of circulating and synovial CD4+ cells in juvenile arthritis. A note on this clone: As yet, its antigen is unknown.

Study-wide points: CPL versus bulk CD4 samples: T cell genome counts differed by at least an order of magnitude. Compared with bulk blood, circulating pathogenic-like lymphocytes shared substantially more CDR3 sequences with synovial T cells. These repertoires were less diverse than bulk blood CD4 repertoires.

Sequenced samples came from active juvenile idiopathic arthritis patients. Method: immunoSEQ multiplex PCR; TCRdb's copy keeps in-frame clones and lacks some. The sample consists of 30,000 to 40,000 clones, just under 95% of them appearing once. The V end was cut by 1 base, the J end by 4 bases, with 7 bases between. CDR3 length: 13 amino acids. The germline V gene has CDR1 SGHTA and CDR2 FQGNSA. The chain carries TRBV7-2 and TRBJ1-2; D remains unclear. This TCR was sampled from a human donor with juvenile idiopathic arthritis. The material sequenced was CD4+ T cells from blood. The CDR3 spells CASSLDSPYGYTF. The CDR3 bases are TGTGCCAGCAGCTTAGACAGCCCCTATGGCTACACCTTC.